This T cell receptor beta chain emerged from a study of T cell responses to AZD1222 COVID-19 vaccine. As for the study in general: Second-dose timings of about 4 or about 12 weeks were pooled.

Measured with immunoSEQ multiplex PCR; TCRdb has only the in-frame clones, and not every one. This sample has some 120,000 clones; roughly 89% occur once, and the top ten carry roughly 12%. V was pared by 3 bases and J by 6 bases, with 12 bases between. This CDR3 comprises 14 residues. Per the germline V gene, CDR1 is MDHEN and CDR2 is SYDVKM. Regarding the study as a whole: Repertoires were sampled only after the peak T cell response.

Details on this clone: The antigen remains unidentified.

The TCR was taken from an adult in good health. The chain carries TRBV28 and TRBJ2-4; tentatively, D is TRBD1 (6 bases). Source: peripheral blood, taken on day 0 of AZD1222 vaccination. CDR3 protein: CASSFGQGINIQYF. The CDR3, as DNA: TGTGCCAGCAGTTTCGGGCAGGGGATAAACATTCAGTACTTC.